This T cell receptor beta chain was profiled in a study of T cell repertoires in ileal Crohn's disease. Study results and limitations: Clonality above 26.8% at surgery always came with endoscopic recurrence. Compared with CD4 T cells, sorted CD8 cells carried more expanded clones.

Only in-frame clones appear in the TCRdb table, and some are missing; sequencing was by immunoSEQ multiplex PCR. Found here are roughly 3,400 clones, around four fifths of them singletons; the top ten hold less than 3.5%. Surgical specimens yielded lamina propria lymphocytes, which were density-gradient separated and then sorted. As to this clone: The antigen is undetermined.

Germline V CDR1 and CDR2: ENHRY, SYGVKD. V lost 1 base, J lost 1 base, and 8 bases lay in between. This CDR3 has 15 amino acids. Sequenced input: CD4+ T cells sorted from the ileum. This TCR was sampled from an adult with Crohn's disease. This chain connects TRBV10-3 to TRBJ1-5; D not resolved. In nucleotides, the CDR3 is TGTGCCATCAGTGAGTTTCAGGCAAGCAATCAGCCCCAGCATTTT. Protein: CAISEFQASNQPQHF.